This T cell receptor beta chain was captured by sequencing in a study of T cell repertoires in cytomegalovirus infection. A note on this clonotype: Its matching antigen is unknown.

The V end lost 2 bases, the J end lost 5 bases, and 10 bases lay between the germline ends. Germline CDR1 reads MNHNS; CDR2 reads SASEGT. There are 13 residues in the CDR3. TCRdb recomputed calls from the reads with MiXCR, one row per CDR3 protein. The table has hundreds of thousands of distinct CDR3 sequences, around 32% seen once. This material consisted of cultured PBMCs, taken from culture after CMV antigen stimulation. The chain joins TRBV6-1 to TRBJ2-7; TRBD2 might be the D (6 bases). The receptor was isolated from a human donor in good health (CMV status not recorded). Some clones in this sample may be carry-over from other donors' samples. In nucleotides, the CDR3 is TGTGCCAGCAGTGAATTACTAGCTCACGAGCAGTACTTC. Translated, it gives CASSELLAHEQYF.